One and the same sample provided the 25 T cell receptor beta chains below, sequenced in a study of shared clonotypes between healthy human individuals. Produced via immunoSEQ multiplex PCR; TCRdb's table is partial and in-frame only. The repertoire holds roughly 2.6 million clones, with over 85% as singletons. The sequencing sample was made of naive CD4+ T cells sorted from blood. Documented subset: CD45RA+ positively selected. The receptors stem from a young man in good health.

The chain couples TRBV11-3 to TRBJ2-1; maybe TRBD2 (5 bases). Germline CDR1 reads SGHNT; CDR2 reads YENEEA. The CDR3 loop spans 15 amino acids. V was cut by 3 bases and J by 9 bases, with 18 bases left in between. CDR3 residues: CASSFGVRATSEQFF. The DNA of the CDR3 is TGTGCCAGCAGCTTTGGGGTGCGGGCCACATCTGAGCAGTTCTTC.

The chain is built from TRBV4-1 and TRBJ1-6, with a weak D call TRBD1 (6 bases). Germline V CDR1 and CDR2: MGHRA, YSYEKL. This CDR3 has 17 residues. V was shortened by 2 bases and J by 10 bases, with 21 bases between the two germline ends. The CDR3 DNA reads TGCGCCAGCAGCCAAAGGGGGGCGAACCCCAAGGGGTCACCCCTCCACTTT. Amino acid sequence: CASSQRGANPKGSPLHF.

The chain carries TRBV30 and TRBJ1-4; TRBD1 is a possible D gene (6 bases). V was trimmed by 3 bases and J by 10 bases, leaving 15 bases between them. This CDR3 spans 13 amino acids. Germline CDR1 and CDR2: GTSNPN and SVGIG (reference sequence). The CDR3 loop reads CAWRGGKGGKLFF. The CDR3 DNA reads TGTGCCTGGAGAGGGGGGAAAGGGGGAAAACTGTTTTTT.

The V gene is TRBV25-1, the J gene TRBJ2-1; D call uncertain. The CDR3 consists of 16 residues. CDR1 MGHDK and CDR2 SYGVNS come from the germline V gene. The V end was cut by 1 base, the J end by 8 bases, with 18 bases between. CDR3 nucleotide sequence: TGTGCCAGCAGTGAATGGAAGAGGATCACGGGCGATGAGCAGTTCTTC. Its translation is CASSEWKRITGDEQFF. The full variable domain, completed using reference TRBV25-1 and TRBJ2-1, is EADIYQTPRYLVIGTGKKITLECSQTMGHDKMYWYQQDPGMELHLIHYSYGVNSTEKGDLSSESTVSRIRTEHFPLTLESARPSHTSQYLCASSEWKRITGDEQFFGPGTRLTVL.

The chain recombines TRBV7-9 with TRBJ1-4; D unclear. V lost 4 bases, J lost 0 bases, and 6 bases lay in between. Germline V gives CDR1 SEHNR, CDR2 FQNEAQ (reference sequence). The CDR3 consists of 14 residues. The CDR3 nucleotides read TGTGCCAGCAGCTCATCAGCAACTAATGAAAAACTGTTTTTT. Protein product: CASSSSATNEKLFF.

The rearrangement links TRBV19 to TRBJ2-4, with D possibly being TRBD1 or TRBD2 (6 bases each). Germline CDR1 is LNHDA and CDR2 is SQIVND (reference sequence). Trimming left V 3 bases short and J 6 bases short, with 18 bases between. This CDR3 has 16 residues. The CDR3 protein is CASSMGGRPQLNIQYF. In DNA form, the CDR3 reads TGTGCCAGTAGTATGGGGGGCAGGCCACAGCTAAACATTCAGTACTTC.

The CDR3 here is CASSLEPTVDEQFF. CDR3 DNA: TGCGCCAGCAGCTTGGAACCAACGGTCGATGAGCAGTTCTTC. The chain recombines TRBV5-1 with TRBJ2-1; D not certain. This CDR3 region has 14 residues. V was trimmed by 0 bases and J by 8 bases, leaving 12 bases between them. Germline V CDR1 and CDR2: SGHRS, YFSETQ.

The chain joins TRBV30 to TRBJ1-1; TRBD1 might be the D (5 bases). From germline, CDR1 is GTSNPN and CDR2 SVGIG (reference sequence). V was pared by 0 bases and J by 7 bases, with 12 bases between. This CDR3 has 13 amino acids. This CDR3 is CAWSVRDGHEAFF. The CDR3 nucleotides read TGTGCCTGGAGTGTCCGGGACGGACATGAAGCTTTCTTT.

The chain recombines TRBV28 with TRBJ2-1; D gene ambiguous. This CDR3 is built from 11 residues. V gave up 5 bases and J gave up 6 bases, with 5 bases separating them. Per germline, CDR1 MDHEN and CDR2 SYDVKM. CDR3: CASSETNEQFF. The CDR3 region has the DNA TGTGCCAGCAGTGAAACCAATGAGCAGTTCTTC. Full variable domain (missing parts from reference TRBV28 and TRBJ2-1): DVKVTQSSRYLVKRTGEKVFLECVQDMDHENMFWYRQDPGLGLRLIYFSYDVKMKEKGDIPEGYSVSREKKERFSLILESASTNQTSMYLCASSETNEQFFGPGTRLTVL.

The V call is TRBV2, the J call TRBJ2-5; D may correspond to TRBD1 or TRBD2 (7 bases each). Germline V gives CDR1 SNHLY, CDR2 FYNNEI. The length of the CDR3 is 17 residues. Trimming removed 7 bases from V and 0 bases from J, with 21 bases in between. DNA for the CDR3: TGTGCCAGCAAAGGAGGACGACAGGGAGGGAACCAAGAGACCCAGTACTTC. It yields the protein CASKGGRQGGNQETQYF.

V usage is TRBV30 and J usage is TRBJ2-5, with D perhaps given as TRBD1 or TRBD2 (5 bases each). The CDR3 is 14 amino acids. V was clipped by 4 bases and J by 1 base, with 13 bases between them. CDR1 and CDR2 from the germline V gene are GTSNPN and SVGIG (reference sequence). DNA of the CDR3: TGTGCCTGGACCCGGGACGGCTTCCAAGAGACCCAGTACTTC. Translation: CAWTRDGFQETQYF.

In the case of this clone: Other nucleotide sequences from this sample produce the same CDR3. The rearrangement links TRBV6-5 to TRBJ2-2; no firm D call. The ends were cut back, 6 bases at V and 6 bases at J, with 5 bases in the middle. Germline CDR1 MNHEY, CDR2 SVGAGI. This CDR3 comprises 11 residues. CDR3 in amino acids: CASRGSGELFF. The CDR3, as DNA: TGTGCCAGCAGGGGATCCGGGGAGCTGTTTTTT.

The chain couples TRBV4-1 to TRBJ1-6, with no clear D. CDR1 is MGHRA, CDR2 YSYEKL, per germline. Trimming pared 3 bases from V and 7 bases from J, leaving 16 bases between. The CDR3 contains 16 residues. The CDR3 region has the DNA TGCGCCAGCAGCCACGCAGCGGGTGGGAAGAATTCACCCCTCCACTTT. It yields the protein CASSHAAGGKNSPLHF.

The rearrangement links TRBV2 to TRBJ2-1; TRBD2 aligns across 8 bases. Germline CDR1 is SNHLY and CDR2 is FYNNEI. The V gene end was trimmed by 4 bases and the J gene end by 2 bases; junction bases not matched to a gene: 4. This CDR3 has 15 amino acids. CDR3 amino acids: CASSVTSGAYNEQFF. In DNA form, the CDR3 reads TGTGCCAGCAGTGTAACTAGCGGTGCCTACAATGAGCAGTTCTTC.

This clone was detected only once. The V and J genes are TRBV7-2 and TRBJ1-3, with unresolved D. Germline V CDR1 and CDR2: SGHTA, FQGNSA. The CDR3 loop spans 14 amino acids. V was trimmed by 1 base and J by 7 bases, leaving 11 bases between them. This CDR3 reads CASSLVGGPNTIYF. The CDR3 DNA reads TGTGCCAGCAGCTTAGTAGGTGGGCCCAACACCATATATTTT.

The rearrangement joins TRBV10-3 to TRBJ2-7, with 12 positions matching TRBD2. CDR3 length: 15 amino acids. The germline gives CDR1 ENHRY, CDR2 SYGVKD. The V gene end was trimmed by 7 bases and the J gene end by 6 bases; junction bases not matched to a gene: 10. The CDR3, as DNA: TGTGCCATCACCAACGGACTAGCGGGAAGCGTCGAGCAGTACTTC. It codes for CAITNGLAGSVEQYF.

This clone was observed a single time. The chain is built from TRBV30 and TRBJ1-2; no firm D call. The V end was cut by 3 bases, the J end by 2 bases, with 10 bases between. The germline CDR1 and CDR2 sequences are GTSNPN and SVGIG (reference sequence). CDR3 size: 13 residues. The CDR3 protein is CAWSPRANYGYTF. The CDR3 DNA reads TGTGCCTGGAGCCCCCGGGCCAACTATGGCTACACCTTC. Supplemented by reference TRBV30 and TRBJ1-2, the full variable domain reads SQTIHQWPATLVQPVGSPLSLECTVEGTSNPNLYWYRQAAGRGLQLLFYSVGIGQISSEVPQNLSASRPQDRQFILSSKKLLLSDSGFYLCAWSPRANYGYTFGSGTRLTVV.

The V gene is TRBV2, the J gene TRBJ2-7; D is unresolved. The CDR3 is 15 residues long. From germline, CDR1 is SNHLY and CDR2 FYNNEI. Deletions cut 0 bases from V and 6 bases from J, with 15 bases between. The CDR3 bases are TGTGCCAGCAGTGAAGCTGGGTTCCGGAGAGGCGAGCAGTACTTC. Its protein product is CASSEAGFRRGEQYF.

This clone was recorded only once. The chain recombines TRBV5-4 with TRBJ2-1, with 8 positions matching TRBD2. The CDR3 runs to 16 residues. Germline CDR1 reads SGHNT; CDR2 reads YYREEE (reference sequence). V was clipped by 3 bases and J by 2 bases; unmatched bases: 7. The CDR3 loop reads CASSWGGSGAYNEQFF. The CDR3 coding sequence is TGTGCCAGCAGCTGGGGAGGTAGCGGGGCCTACAATGAGCAGTTCTTC.

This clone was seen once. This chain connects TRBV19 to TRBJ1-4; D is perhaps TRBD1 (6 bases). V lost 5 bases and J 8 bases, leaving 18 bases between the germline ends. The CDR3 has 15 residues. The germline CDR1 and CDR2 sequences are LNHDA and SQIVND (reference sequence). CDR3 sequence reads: CASSREGGPVEKLFF. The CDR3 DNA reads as TGTGCCAGTAGTCGAGAGGGGGGTCCAGTGGAAAAACTGTTTTTT.

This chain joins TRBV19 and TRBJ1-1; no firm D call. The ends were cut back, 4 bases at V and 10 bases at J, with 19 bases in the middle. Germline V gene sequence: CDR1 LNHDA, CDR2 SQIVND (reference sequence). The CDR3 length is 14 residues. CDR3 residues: CASSTGILKGGAFF. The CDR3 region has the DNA TGTGCCAGTAGTACCGGGATTTTGAAAGGCGGAGCTTTCTTT.

This chain's CDR3 is CASSFSVEETQYF. Written as DNA, the CDR3 is TGTGCCAGCAGCTTTTCCGTGGAAGAGACCCAGTACTTC. The chain employs TRBV7-2 and TRBJ2-5, with D uncertain. V was trimmed by 3 bases and J by 3 bases, leaving 8 bases between them. The germline V gene has CDR1 SGHTA and CDR2 FQGNSA. This CDR3 contains 13 residues. Filled out from reference TRBV7-2 and TRBJ2-5, the complete variable domain reads GAGVSQSPSNKVTEKGKDVELRCDPISGHTALYWYRQSLGQGLEFLIYFQGNSAPDKSGLPSDRFSAERTGGSVSTLTIQRTQQEDSAVYLCASSFSVEETQYFGPGTRLLVL.

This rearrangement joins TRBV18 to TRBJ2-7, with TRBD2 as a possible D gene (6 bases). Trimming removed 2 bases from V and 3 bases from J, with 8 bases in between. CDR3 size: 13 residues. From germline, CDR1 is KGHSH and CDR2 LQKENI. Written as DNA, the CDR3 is TGTGCCAGCTCACCAGGGACTCACTACGAGCAGTACTTC. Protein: CASSPGTHYEQYF.

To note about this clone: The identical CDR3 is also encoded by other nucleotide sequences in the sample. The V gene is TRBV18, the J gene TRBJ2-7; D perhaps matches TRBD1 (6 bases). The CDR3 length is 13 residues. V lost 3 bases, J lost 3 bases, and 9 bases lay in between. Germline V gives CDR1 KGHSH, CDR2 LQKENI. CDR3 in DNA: TGTGCCAGCTCACCTGGACAGAGCTACGAGCAGTACTTC. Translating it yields CASSPGQSYEQYF.

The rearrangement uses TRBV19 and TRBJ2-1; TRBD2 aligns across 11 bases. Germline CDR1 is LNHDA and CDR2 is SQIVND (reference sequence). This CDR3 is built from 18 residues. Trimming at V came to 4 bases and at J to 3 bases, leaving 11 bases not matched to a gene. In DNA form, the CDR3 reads TGTGCCAGTAGTACTCAACCGGGACTAGCGGAAAACTACAATGAGCAGTTCTTC. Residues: CASSTQPGLAENYNEQFF. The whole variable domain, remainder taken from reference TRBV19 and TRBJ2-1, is DGGITQSPKYLFRKEGQNVTLSCEQNLNHDAMYWYRQDPGQGLRLIYYSQIVNDFQKGDIAEGYSVSREKKESFPLTVTSAQKNPTAFYLCASSTQPGLAENYNEQFFGPGTRLTVL.